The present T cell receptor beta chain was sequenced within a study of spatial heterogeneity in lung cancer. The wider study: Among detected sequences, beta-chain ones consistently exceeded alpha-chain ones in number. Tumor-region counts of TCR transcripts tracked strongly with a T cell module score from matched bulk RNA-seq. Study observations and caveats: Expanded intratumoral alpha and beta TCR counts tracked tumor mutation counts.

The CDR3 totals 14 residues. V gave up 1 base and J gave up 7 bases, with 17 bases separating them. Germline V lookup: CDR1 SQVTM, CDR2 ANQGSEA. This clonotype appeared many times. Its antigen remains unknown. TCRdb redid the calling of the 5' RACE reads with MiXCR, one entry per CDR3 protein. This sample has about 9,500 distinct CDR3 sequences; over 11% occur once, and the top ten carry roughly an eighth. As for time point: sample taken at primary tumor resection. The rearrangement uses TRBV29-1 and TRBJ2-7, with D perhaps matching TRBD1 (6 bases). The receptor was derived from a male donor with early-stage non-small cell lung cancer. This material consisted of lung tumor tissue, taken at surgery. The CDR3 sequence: CSVEGVGGDWEQYF. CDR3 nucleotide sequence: TGCAGCGTTGAAGGTGTAGGGGGTGATTGGGAGCAGTACTTC.